These T cell receptor beta chains were read from a single sample in a study of OX40 agonist ivuxolimab in advanced cancers. The assay was immunoSEQ multiplex PCR, and TCRdb's table has in-frame clones only and misses some. Here the sample spans 39,000 or so clones, 65% to 90% being singletons. The material sequenced was CD4+ or CD8+ T cells sorted from blood, taken in a trial of the OX40 agonist ivuxolimab. These receptors were taken from an adult with an advanced solid tumor such as melanoma, head and neck, liver or kidney cancer. Each CDR3 is given with its conserved first and last residue. The order of the fields is clone size, V gene, J gene, D gene, CDR3 DNA, CDR3 protein. The D gene is left open where the match is weak. Clone sizes are given selectively: once, few, many, or a class where the clone is expanded.

abundance: -; v_gene: TRBV4-1; j_gene: TRBJ2-3; d_gene: TRBD1; CDR3nt: TGCGCCAGCAGCCACACCCGGGACAGGGCCACAGATACGCAGTATTTT; CDR3aa: CASSHTRDRATDTQYF
abundance: -; v_gene: TRBV7-9; j_gene: TRBJ1-2; d_gene: TRBD1; CDR3nt: TGTGCCAGCAGCTGGGGGACAGGGGAGGCCTATGGCTACACCTTC; CDR3aa: CASSWGTGEAYGYTF
abundance: few; v_gene: TRBV5-1; j_gene: TRBJ2-2; d_gene: -; CDR3nt: TGCGCCAGCAGCTTGGTTCGGACCGGGGAGCTGTTTTTT; CDR3aa: CASSLVRTGELFF
abundance: -; v_gene: TRBV27; j_gene: TRBJ2-3; d_gene: TRBD2; CDR3nt: TGTGCCAGCAGTTTGAGTCTAGCGGGAGTCCCCACAGATACGCAGTATTTT; CDR3aa: CASSLSLAGVPTDTQYF
abundance: -; v_gene: TRBV6-5; j_gene: TRBJ1-5; d_gene: TRBD1; CDR3nt: TGTGCCAGCAACCCTAGACAGGGAAGCAATCAGCCCCAGCATTTT; CDR3aa: CASNPRQGSNQPQHF
abundance: -; v_gene: TRBV19; j_gene: TRBJ1-5; d_gene: -; CDR3nt: TGTGCCAGTAGTATGGGGGGGAGGGGTCAGCCCCAGCATTTT; CDR3aa: CASSMGGRGQPQHF
abundance: -; v_gene: TRBV5-1; j_gene: TRBJ1-4; d_gene: -; CDR3nt: TGCGCCAGCAGCTTGGTTAGTGATGAAAAACTGTTTTTT; CDR3aa: CASSLVSDEKLFF
abundance: -; v_gene: TRBV7-9; j_gene: TRBJ2-4; d_gene: -; CDR3nt: TGTGCCAGCAGCTTAGAGGAGGGGTCCCAAAACATTCAGTACTTC; CDR3aa: CASSLEEGSQNIQYF
abundance: -; v_gene: TRBV7-6; j_gene: TRBJ2-7; d_gene: -; CDR3nt: TGTGCCAGCAGCCCAACAGGACAGACGGTAACGCACTTC; CDR3aa: CASSPTGQTVTHF
abundance: -; v_gene: TRBV9; j_gene: TRBJ2-1; d_gene: -; CDR3nt: TGTGCCAGCAGCGTAGTGTCTAGCACAAACAATGAGCAGTTCTTC; CDR3aa: CASSVVSSTNNEQFF
abundance: once; v_gene: TRBV6-6; j_gene: TRBJ1-2; d_gene: -; CDR3nt: TGTGCCACCCAAGGGCCAGGGGCTTCTGTCGACTATGGCTACACCTTC; CDR3aa: CATQGPGASVDYGYTF
abundance: -; v_gene: TRBV29-1; j_gene: TRBJ1-3; d_gene: -; CDR3nt: TGCAGCGTTGAAGCGGACATAAGCTCTGGAAACACCATATATTTT; CDR3aa: CSVEADISSGNTIYF
abundance: few; v_gene: TRBV5-1; j_gene: TRBJ1-4; d_gene: -; CDR3nt: TGCGCCAGCAGCCCTGAGGGGGTGGGATACGAAAAACTGTTTTTT; CDR3aa: CASSPEGVGYEKLFF
abundance: -; v_gene: TRBV27; j_gene: TRBJ2-1; d_gene: -; CDR3nt: TGTGCCAGCAGGGCCGGGACCCCTGGGCATGAGCAGTTCTTC; CDR3aa: CASRAGTPGHEQFF
abundance: -; v_gene: TRBV27; j_gene: TRBJ2-6; d_gene: -; CDR3nt: TGTGCCAGCACCCGCGCCCCAGACAACGTCCTGACTTTC; CDR3aa: CASTRAPDNVLTF
abundance: -; v_gene: TRBV7-8; j_gene: TRBJ2-7; d_gene: -; CDR3nt: TGTGCCAGCAGCGCGGACCATTCCCCCTACGAGCAGTACTTC; CDR3aa: CASSADHSPYEQYF
abundance: -; v_gene: TRBV4-1; j_gene: TRBJ1-2; d_gene: -; CDR3nt: TGCGCCAGCAGCCCGGACAGAAACTATGGCTACACCTTC; CDR3aa: CASSPDRNYGYTF
abundance: -; v_gene: TRBV4-1; j_gene: TRBJ2-1; d_gene: TRBD2; CDR3nt: TGCGCCAGCAGCCGGGGACTAGCGGGGGCTAATGAGCAGTTCTTC; CDR3aa: CASSRGLAGANEQFF
abundance: -; v_gene: TRBV10-3; j_gene: TRBJ2-5; d_gene: -; CDR3nt: TGTGCCATCACCTCGGACAGCCAAGAGACCCAGTACTTC; CDR3aa: CAITSDSQETQYF
abundance: once; v_gene: TRBV2; j_gene: TRBJ2-7; d_gene: -; CDR3nt: TGTGCCAGCAGGCAGCGCAGGACCTACGAGCAGTACTTC; CDR3aa: CASRQRRTYEQYF
abundance: -; v_gene: TRBV15; j_gene: TRBJ2-7; d_gene: -; CDR3nt: TGTGCCACCAGCAGAGATACCGGTCCAGGGACCGAGCAGTACTTC; CDR3aa: CATSRDTGPGTEQYF
abundance: -; v_gene: TRBV27; j_gene: TRBJ2-6; d_gene: -; CDR3nt: TGTGCCAGCAGCCGAGGAACAGCCCCTGGGGCCAACGTCCTGACTTTC; CDR3aa: CASSRGTAPGANVLTF
abundance: once; v_gene: TRBV5-1; j_gene: TRBJ2-7; d_gene: -; CDR3nt: TGCGCCAGCAGCGGCGGAAAGCACTACGAGCAGTACTTC; CDR3aa: CASSGGKHYEQYF
abundance: -; v_gene: TRBV9; j_gene: TRBJ2-2; d_gene: -; CDR3nt: TGTGCCAGCAGCGTAGGTTTGCGGGGGCCCGCGAACACCGGGGAGCTGTTTTTT; CDR3aa: CASSVGLRGPANTGELFF
abundance: -; v_gene: TRBV27; j_gene: TRBJ2-1; d_gene: -; CDR3nt: TGTGCCAGCAGTTTATTGGGCCGGAAGCAGTTCTTC; CDR3aa: CASSLLGRKQFF
abundance: -; v_gene: TRBV29-1; j_gene: TRBJ2-2; d_gene: -; CDR3nt: TGCAGCGTTGACCCAGGGAACACCGGGGAGCTGTTTTTT; CDR3aa: CSVDPGNTGELFF
abundance: -; v_gene: TRBV6-6; j_gene: TRBJ2-1; d_gene: TRBD2; CDR3nt: TGTGCCAGCAGTTCGGGACTAGCGGGGCCTGACAATGAGCAGTTCTTC; CDR3aa: CASSSGLAGPDNEQFF
abundance: -; v_gene: TRBV11-3; j_gene: TRBJ2-1; d_gene: TRBD2; CDR3nt: TGTGCCAGCAGCTTAGTTGCTAGCGGGTACAATGAGCAGTTCTTC; CDR3aa: CASSLVASGYNEQFF
abundance: -; v_gene: TRBV4-1; j_gene: TRBJ1-5; d_gene: -; CDR3nt: TGCGCCAGCAGCCAAGACTCGGGGCTGGGGAATCAGCCCCAGCATTTT; CDR3aa: CASSQDSGLGNQPQHF
abundance: few; v_gene: TRBV20-1; j_gene: TRBJ1-1; d_gene: -; CDR3nt: TGCAGTGCCTTGGACACTGAAGCTTTCTTT; CDR3aa: CSALDTEAFF
abundance: few; v_gene: TRBV7-6; j_gene: TRBJ1-5; d_gene: TRBD1; CDR3nt: TGTGCCAGCAGCTTAAATACAGGGGGCCTTCAGCCCCAGCATTTT; CDR3aa: CASSLNTGGLQPQHF
abundance: -; v_gene: TRBV19; j_gene: TRBJ2-1; d_gene: TRBD2; CDR3nt: TGTGCCAGTTCAGCGGGGGGACTCAATGAGCAGTTCTTC; CDR3aa: CASSAGGLNEQFF
abundance: -; v_gene: TRBV5-1; j_gene: TRBJ2-1; d_gene: -; CDR3nt: TGCGCCAGCAGCAAAGGGGTTTACTCCTACAATGAGCAGTTCTTC; CDR3aa: CASSKGVYSYNEQFF
abundance: -; v_gene: TRBV7-9; j_gene: TRBJ2-7; d_gene: -; CDR3nt: TGTGCCAGCAGCTTAGATTCCCAGCCCCACGAGCAGTACTTC; CDR3aa: CASSLDSQPHEQYF
abundance: -; v_gene: TRBV6-1; j_gene: TRBJ1-1; d_gene: -; CDR3nt: TGTGCCAGCAGTCACCATCGGGGGACTGAAGCTTTCTTT; CDR3aa: CASSHHRGTEAFF
abundance: -; v_gene: TRBV7-3; j_gene: TRBJ1-1; d_gene: -; CDR3nt: TGTGCCAGCAGCACGGCCCCGGGGGCTGAAGCTTTCTTT; CDR3aa: CASSTAPGAEAFF
abundance: -; v_gene: TRBV6-6; j_gene: TRBJ1-2; d_gene: -; CDR3nt: TGTGCCAGCAGTCTAGCCAGGAGGTCTTATGGCTACACCTTC; CDR3aa: CASSLARRSYGYTF
abundance: -; v_gene: TRBV5-4; j_gene: TRBJ2-5; d_gene: TRBD2; CDR3nt: TGTGCCAGCAGCTACGAAATCCTTAGCGGGAGAACAGAGACCCAGTACTTC; CDR3aa: CASSYEILSGRTETQYF
abundance: few; v_gene: TRBV27; j_gene: TRBJ1-5; d_gene: -; CDR3nt: TGTGCCAGCAGCCCCCTCTGGAGCAATCAGCCCCAGCATTTT; CDR3aa: CASSPLWSNQPQHF
abundance: -; v_gene: TRBV19; j_gene: TRBJ1-5; d_gene: TRBD1; CDR3nt: TGTGCCAGTAGTATAGGCAGGGGGATGGATCAGCCCCAGCATTTT; CDR3aa: CASSIGRGMDQPQHF